This T cell receptor beta chain emerged from a study of shared clonotypes between healthy human individuals. Generated by immunoSEQ multiplex PCR, the TCRdb table keeps only in-frame clones and is missing some. The sample records around 600,000 clones, approximately 97% being singletons. The sequencing input was naive CD4+ T cells sorted from blood. The sample's subset: CD45RA+ positively selected. The clonotype comes from a woman between 25 and 40 years old in good health.

CDR3 protein: CASSFTSGRSNEQFF. For the CDR3, the DNA is TGTGCCAGCAGTTTTACTAGCGGGAGGTCCAATGAGCAGTTCTTC. The gene calls are TRBV5-6 and TRBJ2-1, with 12 bases aligning to TRBD2. Germline values: CDR1 SGHDT, CDR2 YYEEEE. V lost 5 bases, J lost 6 bases, and 6 bases stayed unmatched. The CDR3 loop spans 15 amino acids.